These 27 T cell receptor beta chains were sequenced from one sample in a study of blood T cell repertoires in COVID-19. The method was immunoSEQ multiplex PCR; TCRdb's version includes in-frame clones alone and lacks a portion of them. The sample consists of some 150,000 clones, around 88% of them appearing once. The specimen was peripheral blood. These receptor sequences come from a woman aged 55-75 years with acute or convalescent COVID-19.

This clone was picked up a small number of times. The CDR3 DNA sequence: TGTGCCAGCAGCCCCCGACCGACAGTAAACTATGGCTACACCTTC. This sequence encodes CASSPRPTVNYGYTF. The rearrangement links TRBV11-2 to TRBJ1-2; TRBD1 might be the D (5 bases). In germline, CDR1 is SGHAT, CDR2 FQNNGV. This CDR3 region has 15 residues. Trimming left V 5 bases short and J 2 bases short, with 15 bases between.

In nucleotides, the CDR3 is TGTGCCAGCAGCTTGGTAGCGGGGTCCCACGAGCAGTACTTC. Translated, it gives CASSLVAGSHEQYF. The rearrangement links TRBV5-4 to TRBJ2-7; 8 nucleotides agree with TRBD2. Germline CDR1 and CDR2: SGHNT and YYREEE (reference sequence). The CDR3 runs 14 residues. V lost 0 bases to trimming and J lost 5 bases; unmatched junction nucleotides: 4.

The chain is built from TRBV2 and TRBJ1-2; no reliable D call. Between the trimmed V and J ends, which lost 4 bases and 3 bases, there was a span of 12 bases. Looked up from germline, CDR1 is SNHLY and CDR2 is FYNNEI. This CDR3 spans 14 amino acids. Here the CDR3 DNA reads TGTGCCAGCAGTGCAGGCATAGTTGACTATGGCTACACCTTC. As protein: CASSAGIVDYGYTF.

A single count supports this clone. The chain couples TRBV2 to TRBJ1-4, with TRBD1 identical over 10 bases. The CDR3 has 14 amino acids. CDR1 and CDR2 from the germline V gene are SNHLY and FYNNEI. After removal of 5 bases from V and 8 bases from J, the junction contained 5 bases not matched to a gene. The CDR3 is CASSRTGGREKLFF. The DNA of the CDR3 is TGTGCCAGCAGTAGGACAGGGGGTCGGGAAAAACTGTTTTTT. The full variable domain, completed using reference TRBV2 and TRBJ1-4, is EPEVTQTPSHQVTQMGQEVILRCVPISNHLYFYWYRQILGQKVEFLVSFYNNEISEKSEIFDDQFSVERPDGSNFTLKIRSTKLEDSAMYFCASSRTGGREKLFFGSGTQLSVL.

This chain connects TRBV11-2 to TRBJ1-4, with TRBD1 matching over 7 bases. Trimming at V came to 4 bases and at J to 8 bases, leaving 7 bases not matched to a gene. Germline CDR1 and CDR2: SGHAT and FQNNGV. CDR3 length: 14 amino acids. The CDR3 DNA is TGTGCCAGCAGCTCAAATAGGGGGCCGGAAAAACTGTTTTTT. Its translation is CASSSNRGPEKLFF.

The V and J genes are TRBV9 and TRBJ1-6; unclear D gene. The CDR3 consists of 17 residues. V lost 4 bases and J 8 bases, leaving 22 bases between the germline ends. Germline V gives CDR1 SGDLS, CDR2 YYNGEE. Here the CDR3 reads CASSPVEGRRPYSPLHF. CDR3 sequence (DNA): TGTGCCAGCAGCCCCGTAGAGGGCAGGAGGCCTTATTCACCCCTCCACTTT.

The genes are TRBV12-3 or TRBV12-4 and TRBJ2-7; D unclear. The CDR3 consists of 13 residues. The V gene lost 3 bases and the J gene lost 2 bases, with 8 bases spanning the gap. CDR3 nucleotides: TGTGCCAGCAGTTTGGTTCAGGCCTACGAGCAGTACTTC. Translation: CASSLVQAYEQYF.

A single count supports this clone. The chain employs TRBV7-9 and TRBJ2-7, with TRBD2 identical over 8 bases. J lost 6 bases, V lost 1 base, and 5 bases had no gene match. The CDR3 loop spans 14 amino acids. Looked up from germline, CDR1 is SEHNR and CDR2 is FQNEAQ (reference sequence). DNA of the CDR3: TGTGCCAGCAGCTTAGATAGCGGGGCGGGCGAGCAGTACTTC. It yields the protein CASSLDSGAGEQYF. The whole variable domain, remainder taken from reference TRBV7-9 and TRBJ2-7, is DTGVSQNPRHKITKRGQNVTFRCDPISEHNRLYWYRQTLGQGPEFLTYFQNEAQLEKSRLLSDRFSAERPKGSFSTLEIQRTEQGDSAMYLCASSLDSGAGEQYFGPGTRLTVT.

This sequence joins TRBV11-3 and TRBJ2-7; no definite D call. Germline CDR1 reads SGHNT; CDR2 reads YENEEA. The V gene lost 1 base and the J gene lost 0 bases, with 7 bases spanning the gap. The CDR3 totals 14 residues. The CDR3 DNA is TGTGCCAGCAGCTTAGGCGGCAACTCCTACGAGCAGTACTTC. It translates to CASSLGGNSYEQYF.

The CDR3 loop reads CASTFGGEQYF. The DNA for the CDR3 is TGTGCCAGCACCTTCGGGGGGGAGCAGTACTTC. J is TRBJ2-7 and V is TRBV7-2, with TRBD2 matching 7 bases. After removal of 7 bases from V and 7 bases from J, the junction contained 4 bases not matched to a gene. Germline CDR1 SGHTA, CDR2 FQGNSA. The CDR3 runs 11 residues.

CDR3: CASSQVHRDANEKLFF. Written as DNA, the CDR3 is TGTGCCAGCAGCCAAGTCCACAGGGACGCTAATGAAAAACTGTTTTTT. The J gene is TRBJ1-4, the V gene TRBV4-2; a possible D gene is TRBD1 (6 bases). The germline CDR1 and CDR2 sequences are LGHNA and YNFKEQ. This CDR3 is 16 amino acids long. V lost 1 base and J lost 3, with 12 bases in between.

The count of this clone is one. This sequence joins TRBV5-1 and TRBJ2-1; TRBD1 aligns across 8 bases. Germline V lookup: CDR1 SGHRS, CDR2 YFSETQ. The CDR3 spans 16 residues. The V gene end was trimmed by 1 base and the J gene end by 5 bases; junction bases not matched to a gene: 8. The CDR3, as DNA: TGCGCCAGCAGCTTGATTGGAGGGACAGGAGACAATGAGCAGTTCTTC. Translating it yields CASSLIGGTGDNEQFF.

On this clone itself: The junction departs from germline at one end; a sequencing error may be responsible. The chain couples TRBV7-7 to TRBJ2-5; the match to TRBD1 covers 8 bases. Germline-derived CDR1 and CDR2 are SSHAT and FNYEAQ (reference sequence). The CDR3 has 17 amino acids. CDR3 in DNA: TGTGCTAGCAGCCCCTCAATGACTCCAGGGGGCTTAGAGACCCAGTACTTC. This sequence encodes CASSPSMTPGGLETQYF.

The CDR3 loop is CASSLQDSSTDTQYF. CDR3 nucleotides: TGCGCCAGCAGCTTGCAGGACAGTAGCACAGATACGCAGTATTTT. J is TRBJ2-3 and V is TRBV5-1; tentatively, D is TRBD1 (6 bases). The CDR3 sequence is 15 residues long. Germline CDR1 SGHRS, CDR2 YFSETQ. Trimming left V 1 base short and J 0 bases short, with 9 bases between.

The chain employs TRBV5-4 and TRBJ2-7, with D possibly being TRBD1 (6 bases). Between the trimmed V and J ends, which lost 4 bases and 1 base, there was a span of 12 bases. In germline, CDR1 is SGHNT, CDR2 YYREEE (reference sequence). The CDR3 sequence is 14 residues long. CDR3 DNA: TGTGCCAGCAGCCTTAAAACAGGGTCCTACGAGCAGTACTTC. Amino acid sequence: CASSLKTGSYEQYF.

The chain joins TRBV9 to TRBJ1-4; no clear D. Germline V lookup: CDR1 SGDLS, CDR2 YYNGEE. Between the trimmed V and J ends, which lost 4 bases and 5 bases, there was a span of 12 bases. CDR3 length: 14 residues. CDR3 DNA: TGTGCCAGCAGCACGGGAGAACTCAATGAAAAACTGTTTTTT. Its protein is CASSTGELNEKLFF.

The CDR3 spells CASNQGTGAGEQYF. The CDR3 DNA reads TGCGCCAGCAACCAAGGGACAGGGGCCGGCGAGCAGTACTTC. The J gene is TRBJ2-7, the V gene TRBV5-1, with 10 bases aligning to TRBD1. Germline trimming cut 6 bases from V and 6 bases from J; bases unmatched to any gene: 9. This CDR3 has 14 residues. The germline CDR1 and CDR2 sequences are SGHRS and YFSETQ.

This clone was seen more than once but under ten times. The J gene is TRBJ1-4, the V gene TRBV4-3; 10 nucleotides match TRBD1. The junction had 5 bases not matched to a gene; V was cut back by 5 bases and J by 8 bases. The CDR3 is 14 amino acids. Germline V gene data show CDR1 as LGHNA and CDR2 as YSLEER. CDR3 protein: CASSLDRGVEKLFF. DNA for the CDR3: TGCGCCAGCAGCTTGGACAGGGGGGTAGAAAAACTGTTTTTT.

The chain uses TRBV19 and TRBJ1-4; D gene unclear. The CDR3 sequence is 14 residues long. Germline CDR1 is LNHDA and CDR2 is SQIVND (reference sequence). Deletions cut 3 bases from V and 4 bases from J, with 9 bases between. CDR3 residues: CASSMLQYNEKLFF. DNA of the CDR3: TGTGCCAGTAGTATGCTACAGTATAATGAAAAACTGTTTTTT.

The chain carries TRBV28 and TRBJ1-1, with D unresolved. The CDR3 covers 14 residues. Per the germline V gene, CDR1 is MDHEN and CDR2 is SYDVKM. V gave up 3 bases and J gave up 2 bases, with 10 bases separating them. DNA for the CDR3: TGTGCCAGCAGTTTGGTAAGACAAAACACTGAAGCTTTCTTT. This gives the protein CASSLVRQNTEAFF.

V is TRBV28 and J is TRBJ1-4; a weak D match, TRBD1 (5 bases). This CDR3 region has 16 residues. The germline CDR1 and CDR2 sequences are MDHEN and SYDVKM. V was cut by 2 bases and J by 3 bases, with 13 bases left in between. This chain's CDR3 is CASSLGGGLANEKLFF. For the CDR3, the DNA is TGTGCCAGCAGTTTAGGGGGAGGGCTTGCTAATGAAAAACTGTTTTTT.

The chain carries TRBV5-1 and TRBJ1-2; tentatively, D is TRBD1 (5 bases). V lost 2 bases and J 6 bases, leaving 11 bases between the germline ends. The CDR3 is made up of 13 amino acids. Germline CDR1 SGHRS, CDR2 YFSETQ. The CDR3 reads CASSFQGLDGYTF. The DNA of the CDR3 is TGCGCCAGCAGCTTTCAGGGATTGGATGGCTACACCTTC.

V is TRBV5-6 and J is TRBJ2-2; 8 bases agree with TRBD1. Looked up from germline, CDR1 is SGHDT and CDR2 is YYEEEE. The CDR3 totals 15 residues. V dropped 3 bases and J dropped 5; count of bases not matched to a gene: 6. CDR3 loop: CASSWGTGGTGELFF. The CDR3 bases are TGTGCCAGCAGCTGGGGGACAGGAGGGACCGGGGAGCTGTTTTTT.

The chain joins TRBV12-3 or TRBV12-4 to TRBJ1-6; D is undetermined. The CDR3 totals 12 residues. Trimming shortened V by 5 bases and J by 13 bases, and 12 bases separated the two germline ends. CDR3 protein: CASSLSPRPLHF. The CDR3, as DNA: TGTGCCAGCAGTCTTAGCCCCCGCCCCCTCCACTTT.

The chain links TRBV6-2 or TRBV6-3 to TRBJ2-3; the D gene is possibly TRBD1 (6 bases). This CDR3 region has 17 residues. V was cut by 2 bases and J by 1 base, with 16 bases left in between. The germline V gene encodes CDR1 MNHEY and CDR2 SVGEGT. Here the CDR3 DNA reads TGTGCCAGCAGTTACGCTATTGTACAGGGTGGCACAGATACGCAGTATTTT. Protein product: CASSYAIVQGGTDTQYF.

This clone was observed a single time. The rearrangement joins TRBV9 to TRBJ1-1; 8 positions agree with TRBD1. V gave up 0 bases and J gave up 5 bases; unmatched junction bases: 18. CDR1 is SGDLS, CDR2 YYNGEE, per germline. The length of the CDR3 is 19 residues. The DNA for the CDR3 is TGTGCCAGCAGCGTAGCGTCACAGGGACAGGACAGGGAGGGTACTGAAGCTTTCTTT. Protein: CASSVASQGQDREGTEAFF.

The chain uses TRBV30 and TRBJ2-3; 11 bases agree with TRBD2. In germline, CDR1 is GTSNPN, CDR2 SVGIG (reference sequence). There are 15 residues in the CDR3. After removal of 3 bases from V and 3 bases from J, the junction contained 5 bases not matched to a gene. In nucleotides, the CDR3 is TGTGCCTGGAGCCTAGCGGGGGGCAGGACAGATACGCAGTATTTT. Residues: CAWSLAGGRTDTQYF.